This is a list of T cell receptor beta chains from one sample in a study of shared clonotypes between healthy human individuals. Data came from immunoSEQ multiplex PCR; TCRdb stores just in-frame clones and leaves some out. This table has a few million clones, 85% to 95% appearing once. The sample taken for sequencing was naive CD4+ T cells from PBMCs. Every receptor here comes from a man in his late teens or twenties in good health. Some clones in this sample may be carry-over from other donors' samples. Each CDR3 is given with its conserved first and last residue. A D gene is named only where the DNA matches it firmly. Clone sizes are given selectively: once, few, many, or a class where the clone is expanded.

J: TRBJ2-7
size: once
V: TRBV11-3
D: TRBD1
CDR3: CASSLSGQDYYEQYF
DNA: TGTGCCAGCAGCTTATCGGGACAGGACTACTACGAGCAGTACTTC

J: TRBJ2-1
size: -
V: TRBV7-9
D: TRBD1
CDR3: CASSLAVGGEYSEQFF
DNA: TGTGCCAGCAGCTTAGCGGTAGGGGGCGAATACTCTGAGCAGTTCTTC

J: TRBJ2-1
size: -
V: TRBV4-1
D: -
CDR3: CASSPRLGDEQFF
DNA: TGCGCCAGCAGCCCCCGGTTGGGCGATGAGCAGTTCTTC

J: TRBJ2-7
size: -
V: TRBV9
D: -
CDR3: CASSVRGHRAFPYEQYF
DNA: TGTGCCAGCAGCGTACGGGGGCACAGGGCTTTTCCCTACGAGCAGTACTTC

J: TRBJ2-5
size: -
V: TRBV11-2
D: -
CDR3: CASSLRVRGVETQYF
DNA: TGTGCCAGCAGCTTACGGGTGCGGGGAGTGGAGACCCAGTACTTC

J: TRBJ2-7
size: -
V: TRBV18
D: TRBD1
CDR3: CASSGQGRTYEQYF
DNA: TGTGCCAGCTCAGGACAGGGTCGGACCTACGAGCAGTACTTC

J: TRBJ1-4
size: -
V: TRBV28
D: -
CDR3: CASSLGSEKLFF
DNA: TGTGCCAGCAGTTTAGGTAGTGAAAAACTGTTTTTT

J: TRBJ1-3
size: -
V: TRBV28
D: -
CDR3: CASSFWFQGIKSGNTIYF
DNA: TGTGCCAGCAGTTTTTGGTTCCAGGGGATAAAATCTGGAAACACCATATATTTT

J: TRBJ2-3
size: -
V: TRBV6-6
D: -
CDR3: CASSPASTDTQYF
DNA: TGTGCCAGCAGCCCAGCCTCCACAGATACGCAGTATTTT

J: TRBJ2-7
size: -
V: TRBV28
D: -
CDR3: CASFSSYEQYF
DNA: TGTGCCAGTTTTAGCTCCTACGAGCAGTACTTC

J: TRBJ1-5
size: once
V: TRBV19
D: TRBD1
CDR3: CASSGRTGVSQPQHF
DNA: TGTGCCAGTAGTGGACGGACAGGGGTGAGTCAGCCCCAGCATTTT

J: TRBJ2-1
size: -
V: TRBV27
D: -
CDR3: CASSLSGANSYNEQFF
DNA: TGTGCCAGCAGTTTATCGGGCGCTAACTCCTACAATGAGCAGTTCTTC

J: TRBJ2-3
size: -
V: TRBV7-8
D: -
CDR3: CASSFGTPSGAQYF
DNA: TGTGCCAGCAGTTTCGGGACTCCCTCCGGGGCGCAGTATTTT

J: TRBJ2-2
size: -
V: TRBV4-2
D: -
CDR3: CASSQESETRRGELFF
DNA: TGTGCCAGCAGCCAAGAGTCAGAGACTAGGAGGGGGGAGCTGTTTTTT

J: TRBJ2-7
size: -
V: TRBV5-6
D: TRBD2
CDR3: CASSPGTRVWYEQYF
DNA: TGTGCCAGCAGCCCCGGGACTAGGGTTTGGTACGAGCAGTACTTC

J: TRBJ2-3
size: -
V: TRBV7-2
D: -
CDR3: CASSPNPLRTDTQYF
DNA: TGTGCCAGCAGCCCGAATCCCCTTCGGACGGATACGCAGTATTTT

J: TRBJ1-1
size: -
V: TRBV6-1
D: -
CDR3: CASSEFGGKNTEAFF
DNA: TGTGCCAGCAGTGAATTTGGGGGAAAGAACACTGAAGCTTTCTTT

J: TRBJ2-1
size: -
V: TRBV11-3
D: -
CDR3: CASSFRGMGEQFF
DNA: TGTGCCAGCAGCTTTAGGGGCATGGGCGAGCAGTTCTTC

J: TRBJ2-7
size: -
V: TRBV18
D: TRBD2
CDR3: CASSPGEREFYEQYF
DNA: TGTGCCAGCTCACCAGGGGAGCGGGAGTTCTACGAGCAGTACTTC

J: TRBJ1-5
size: once
V: TRBV7-9
D: -
CDR3: CASSSNSNQPQHF
DNA: TGTGCCAGCAGCTCGAATAGCAATCAGCCCCAGCATTTT

J: TRBJ1-6
size: -
V: TRBV10-3
D: TRBD1
CDR3: CAISESTGGNSPLHF
DNA: TGTGCCATCAGTGAGTCGACAGGGGGGAATTCACCCCTCCACTTT

J: TRBJ1-4
size: -
V: TRBV5-1
D: TRBD1
CDR3: CASSLDRGDEKLFF
DNA: TGCGCCAGCAGCTTGGACAGGGGGGATGAAAAACTGTTTTTT

J: TRBJ2-2
size: -
V: TRBV7-2
D: TRBD2
CDR3: CASSLIGGSTGELFF
DNA: TGTGCCAGCAGCTTAATTGGCGGGAGTACCGGGGAGCTGTTTTTT

J: TRBJ2-2
size: -
V: TRBV29-1
D: -
CDR3: CSVDSDTGELFF
DNA: TGCAGCGTTGACTCGGACACCGGGGAGCTGTTTTTT

J: TRBJ2-1
size: -
V: TRBV5-4
D: TRBD2
CDR3: CASSQEGLGQNEQFF
DNA: TGCGCCAGCAGCCAAGAGGGACTAGGGCAAAATGAGCAGTTCTTC

J: TRBJ2-1
size: -
V: TRBV7-3
D: -
CDR3: CASSLRGTFYNEQFF
DNA: TGTGCCAGCAGCTTAAGAGGTACTTTTTACAATGAGCAGTTCTTC

J: TRBJ2-1
size: -
V: TRBV2
D: -
CDR3: CASSEGRLFLYNEQFF
DNA: TGTGCCAGCAGTGAGGGGCGGCTCTTCCTCTACAATGAGCAGTTCTTC

J: TRBJ2-7
size: -
V: TRBV7-6
D: TRBD2
CDR3: CASSFLAGEAEQYF
DNA: TGTGCCAGCAGCTTTTTAGCGGGAGAGGCCGAGCAGTACTTC

J: TRBJ1-5
size: -
V: TRBV30
D: -
CDR3: CAWSVGYSNQPQHF
DNA: TGTGCCTGGAGTGTAGGATATAGCAATCAGCCCCAGCATTTT

J: TRBJ2-5
size: -
V: TRBV20-1
D: -
CDR3: CSASDEETQYF
DNA: TGCAGTGCTAGTGACGAAGAGACCCAGTACTTC

J: TRBJ2-2
size: -
V: TRBV18
D: TRBD1
CDR3: CASSPSRQGMTGELFF
DNA: TGTGCCAGCTCACCCTCCCGACAGGGGATGACCGGGGAGCTGTTTTTT

J: TRBJ1-3
size: -
V: TRBV9
D: -
CDR3: CASSGGPGPSGNTIYF
DNA: TGTGCCAGCAGCGGAGGACCCGGGCCCTCTGGAAACACCATATATTTT